These 14 T cell receptor beta chains came from one sample sequenced in a study of blood T cell repertoires in COVID-19. Sequenced by immunoSEQ multiplex PCR; TCRdb stores in-frame clones only, minus some. The sample lists about 250,000 clones, 89% occurring once. The sample comprised peripheral blood. All receptors come from a woman aged 40 to 55 who had recovered from COVID-19.

The J gene is TRBJ1-1, the V gene TRBV7-9, with D maybe TRBD1 (5 bases). V was shortened by 5 bases and J by 8 bases, with 18 bases between the two germline ends. The CDR3 covers 14 residues. Germline CDR1 SEHNR, CDR2 FQNEAQ (reference sequence). This chain's CDR3 is CASSPGGSGREAFF. The CDR3 nucleotides read TGTGCCAGCAGCCCCGGGGGTAGTGGTCGCGAAGCTTTCTTT. The entire variable domain, with the rest obtained from reference TRBV7-9 and TRBJ1-1, is as follows: DTGVSQNPRHKITKRGQNVTFRCDPISEHNRLYWYRQTLGQGPEFLTYFQNEAQLEKSRLLSDRFSAERPKGSFSTLEIQRTEQGDSAMYLCASSPGGSGREAFFGQGTRLTVV.

This chain connects TRBV11-2 to TRBJ1-2, with no clear D. The CDR3 consists of 14 residues. Germline V gene data show CDR1 as SGHAT and CDR2 as FQNNGV. V dropped 5 bases and J dropped 6 bases, with 16 bases sitting between them. The CDR3 DNA sequence: TGTGCCAGCAGCCGAATCGGTCCCGCTGATGGCTACACCTTC. This translates into CASSRIGPADGYTF.

The V call is TRBV25-1, the J call TRBJ1-4; D is possibly TRBD1 (6 bases). Germline lookup yields CDR1 MGHDK and CDR2 SYGVNS. The V end lost 1 base, the J end lost 8 bases, and 11 bases lay between the germline ends. The CDR3 contains 14 residues. The CDR3 DNA is TGTGCCAGCAGTGAATGGGGGGGCGGAGAAAAACTGTTTTTT. It specifies CASSEWGGGEKLFF.

The chain is built from TRBV4-3 and TRBJ2-2; 11 bases map to TRBD2. The CDR3 runs 15 residues. V gave up 7 bases and J gave up 5 bases; unmatched junction bases: 6. Germline CDR1 and CDR2: LGHNA and YSLEER. CDR3 amino acids: CASTFLAGGTGELFF. CDR3 DNA sequence: TGCGCCAGCACCTTTCTAGCGGGAGGAACCGGGGAGCTGTTTTTT.

With regard to this clone: At one end, the junction sequence differs from germline, possibly due to a read error. The V gene is TRBV2, the J gene TRBJ1-5, with a possible D match to TRBD1 (6 bases). Germline V gene sequence: CDR1 SNHLY, CDR2 FYNNEI. The CDR3 extends over 15 amino acids. For the CDR3, the DNA is TGTGCCAGCAGTGTCACCGGGACAAGCATTCAGCCCCAGCATTTT. It is translated as CASSVTGTSIQPQHF.

V and J are TRBV30 and TRBJ2-2, with TRBD1 matching over 7 bases. The CDR3 consists of 16 residues. Losses at the gene ends were 0 bases for V and 2 bases for J; bases not matched to a gene: 6. Per germline, CDR1 GTSNPN and CDR2 SVGIG (reference sequence). Written as DNA, the CDR3 is TGTGCCTGGAGTGTGGATGGGACAGTCAACACCGGGGAGCTGTTTTTT. Translation gives CAWSVDGTVNTGELFF.

This chain connects TRBV6-5 to TRBJ2-1, with D possibly matching TRBD2 (6 bases). Per the germline V gene, CDR1 is MNHEY and CDR2 is SVGAGI. CDR3 size: 14 residues. Deletions cut 7 bases from V and 6 bases from J, with 16 bases between. CDR3 DNA sequence: TGTGCCAGCACCCTACCTGGGAGGTTCAATGAGCAGTTCTTC. Encoded protein: CASTLPGRFNEQFF.

The chain is built from TRBV25-1 and TRBJ1-6; D is uncertain. Germline CDR1 MGHDK, CDR2 SYGVNS. Trimming left V 7 bases short and J 6 bases short, with 10 bases between. The CDR3 loop spans 13 amino acids. CDR3 coding DNA: TGTGCCAGCATGTCCCCATCTAATTCACCCCTCCACTTT. It is translated as CASMSPSNSPLHF.

This clone was recorded once. The V and J genes are TRBV30 and TRBJ1-2; D unclear. Trimming shortened V by 7 bases and J by 1 base, and 16 bases separated the two germline ends. Germline V gene lookup returns CDR1 GTSNPN and CDR2 SVGIG (reference sequence). The CDR3 has 14 amino acids. The CDR3 region is CALSTVGFNYGYTF. CDR3 nucleotide sequence: TGTGCCTTATCAACTGTCGGGTTTAACTATGGCTACACCTTC. Looking up the rest from reference TRBV30 and TRBJ1-2 gives the full variable domain: SQTIHQWPATLVQPVGSPLSLECTVEGTSNPNLYWYRQAAGRGLQLLFYSVGIGQISSEVPQNLSASRPQDRQFILSSKKLLLSDSGFYLCALSTVGFNYGYTFGSGTRLTVV.

The chain recombines TRBV5-6 with TRBJ1-2; 10 bases match TRBD1. J gave up 4 bases and V 1 base, and 4 bases lay outside the gene matches. CDR3 length equals 15 residues. Germline values: CDR1 SGHDT, CDR2 YYEEEE. The CDR3 loop is CASSLNRDRGYGYTF. As DNA, the CDR3 is TGTGCCAGCAGCTTGAACCGGGACAGGGGCTATGGCTACACCTTC.

The chain links TRBV11-2 to TRBJ1-1; unclear D gene. The V end lost 1 base, the J end lost 8 bases, and 11 bases lay between the germline ends. CDR3 size: 13 residues. CDR1 SGHAT and CDR2 FQNNGV come from the germline V gene. The CDR3 loop reads CASSLAVLLEAFF. CDR3 in DNA: TGTGCCAGCAGCTTAGCGGTACTACTGGAAGCTTTCTTT.

J is TRBJ2-5 and V is TRBV19; 8 bases agree with TRBD1. With V trimmed by 5 bases and J by 2 bases, 13 bases remained unmatched. The CDR3 contains 17 residues. CDR1 LNHDA and CDR2 SQIVND come from the germline V gene (reference sequence). The CDR3 sequence is CASSPGWIGQGQETQYF. The CDR3 nucleotides are TGTGCCAGTAGTCCCGGGTGGATTGGACAGGGTCAAGAGACCCAGTACTTC.

The sample holds a few counts of this clone. The germline gene is not matched at one end of the junction; a read error may be the cause. The chain carries TRBV6-5 and TRBJ1-2; D is unresolved. The germline V gene encodes CDR1 MNHEY and CDR2 SVGAGI. This CDR3 is 11 amino acids long. The CDR3 reads CATQLDYGYAF. The CDR3 DNA is TGTGCCACCCAGCTTGACTATGGCTACGCCTTC.

This clone was counted between two and nine times. V gene TRBV5-1 combines with J gene TRBJ2-7; 8 bases are shared with TRBD2. The CDR3 loop spans 18 amino acids. V trimming: 3 bases; J trimming: 2 bases; junction bases outside the gene matches: 16. From germline, CDR1 is SGHRS and CDR2 YFSETQ. In DNA form, the CDR3 reads TGCGCCAGCAGCTGGCCGGAACGTCCGGGGGGGCACCCCTACGAGCAGTACTTC. Translation: CASSWPERPGGHPYEQYF.